This T cell receptor beta chain emerged from a study of tumor and adjacent non-tumor tissue in lung cancer. Whole-study context: The patients, some ten men and 4 or 5 women, were about 30 to 85 with stage I to III disease. On average, productive TCRbeta reads reached about 4.4 million per sample. Study-wide results and caveats: Tumor tissue had significantly higher TCR diversity than normal lung.

Three rounds of nested PCR, following a modified ARM-PCR protocol, produced the TCRbeta library. TCRdb recomputed calls from the multiplex PCR reads with MiXCR, one row per CDR3 protein. The sample has approximately 47,000 distinct CDR3 sequences; 60% to 65% are singletons. No cell sorting was done before RNA was extracted from the tissue. This non-tumor lung sample came from over 3 cm beyond the tumor edge. The CDR3 is made up of 13 amino acids. Germline loops: CDR1 SQVTM, CDR2 ANQGSEA. On this clonotype: Antigen unknown. The junction departs from germline at one end; a sequencing error may be responsible.

The sequencing input was distant non-tumor lung tissue. The sequence was obtained from a woman in her 70s with non-small cell lung cancer. This sequence joins TRBV29-1 and TRBJ2-2, with 9 bases aligning to TRBD2. This CDR3 reads CSVGQRGAGELFF. The CDR3 DNA follows: TGTAGCGTTGGCCAGCGGGGGGCCGGGGAGCTGTTTTTT.